This entry is about one T cell receptor beta chain. The repertoire was sequenced with immunoSEQ multiplex PCR; TCRdb's copy has only in-frame clones and lacks some. Here the sample spans 65,000 to 75,000 clones, roughly 80% being singletons. The germline gives CDR1 MGHRA, CDR2 YSYEKL. The CDR3 totals 17 residues. The V end lost 1 base, the J end lost 4 bases, and 17 bases lay between the germline ends. The data are from a study of OX40 agonist ivuxolimab in advanced cancers. This TCR derives from an adult with an advanced solid tumor such as melanoma, head and neck, liver or kidney cancer. The chain couples TRBV4-1 to TRBJ2-1, with TRBD2 as a possible D gene (6 bases). Source: CD4+ or CD8+ T cells sorted from blood, taken in a trial of the OX40 agonist ivuxolimab. The CDR3 here is CASSQVSSRGTYNEQFF. The CDR3 coding sequence is TGCGCCAGCAGCCAAGTTAGTTCTCGGGGGACTTACAATGAGCAGTTCTTC.